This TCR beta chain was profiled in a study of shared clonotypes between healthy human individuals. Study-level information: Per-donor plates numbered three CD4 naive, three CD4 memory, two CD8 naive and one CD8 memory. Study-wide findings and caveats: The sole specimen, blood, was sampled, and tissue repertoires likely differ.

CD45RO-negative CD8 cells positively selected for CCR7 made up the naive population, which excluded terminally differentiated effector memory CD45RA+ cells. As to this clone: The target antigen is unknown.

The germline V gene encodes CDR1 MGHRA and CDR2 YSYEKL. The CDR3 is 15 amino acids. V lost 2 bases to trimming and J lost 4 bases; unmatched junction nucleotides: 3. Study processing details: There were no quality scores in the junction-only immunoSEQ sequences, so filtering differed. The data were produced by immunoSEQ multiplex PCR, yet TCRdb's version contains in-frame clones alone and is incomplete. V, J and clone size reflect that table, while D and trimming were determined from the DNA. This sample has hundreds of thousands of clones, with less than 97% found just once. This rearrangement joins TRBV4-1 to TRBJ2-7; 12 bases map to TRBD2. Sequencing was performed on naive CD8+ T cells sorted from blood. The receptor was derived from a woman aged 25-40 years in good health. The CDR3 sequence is CASSQRTSGTYEQYF. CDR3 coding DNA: TGCGCCAGCAGCCAACGGACTAGCGGGACGTACGAGCAGTACTTC.